These 9 T cell receptor beta chains originate from one sample sequenced in a study of T-cell reconstitution after alpha-beta-depleted transplantation in children. Unique molecular identifiers were incorporated during preparation of the TCRbeta library. TCRdb re-called the PCR reads with MiXCR, one entry per CDR3 protein. This sample has 420,000 or so distinct CDR3 sequences; approximately 10% occur once, and the top ten carry roughly 5%. Material: PBMCs from the stem cell graft donor, obtained from the stem cell graft. These receptors all come from a human donor who donated a stem cell graft to a child with acute myeloid leukemia.

This clonotype turned up a few times. The chain carries TRBV20-1 and TRBJ1-5; no clear D. This CDR3 is built from 14 residues. V dropped 3 bases and J dropped 2 bases, with 11 bases sitting between them. Germline CDR1 DFQATT, CDR2 SNEGSKA (reference sequence). Here the CDR3 reads CSARPWGGNQPQHF. The CDR3 region has the DNA TGCAGTGCTAGGCCCTGGGGAGGCAATCAGCCCCAGCATTTT.

This clonotype was counted only a few times. The J gene is TRBJ2-5, the V gene TRBV7-8; 7 bases align to TRBD2. The length of the CDR3 is 14 residues. V was pared by 7 bases and J by 3 bases, with 8 bases of the junction left unmatched. CDR1 and CDR2 from the germline V gene are SGHVS and FQNEAQ. In nucleotides, the CDR3 is TGTGCCAGCACCCCACGCGCGGGAGAAGAGACCCAGTACTTC. Its translation: CASTPRAGEETQYF.

This clonotype was detected ten times or more. V gene TRBV29-1 combines with J gene TRBJ2-3; TRBD2 matches at 7 bases. CDR1 is SQVTM, CDR2 ANQGSEA, per germline. The CDR3 is 14 amino acids. V lost 5 bases and J lost 1; bases outside the gene matches: 6. The chain's CDR3 is CSVSGLAGTDTQYF. For the CDR3, the DNA is TGCAGCGTTTCTGGGCTAGCGGGCACAGATACGCAGTATTTT.

This clonotype came up a few times. The chain links TRBV7-2 to TRBJ2-7; no definite D call. The germline gives CDR1 SGHTA, CDR2 FQGNSA. The CDR3 is 13 residues long. V shed 4 bases and J shed 6 bases, with 13 bases lying between them. CDR3 coding DNA: TGTGCCAGCAGCTCCGGGCCTCAGGCCGAGCAGTACGTC. It encodes CASSSGPQAEQYV.

Many counts were recorded for this clonotype. The genes are TRBV15 and TRBJ1-4, with TRBD1 as a possible D gene (5 bases). The CDR3 consists of 14 residues. Deletions cut 4 bases from V and 8 bases from J, with 14 bases between. CDR1 is LNHNV, CDR2 YYDKDF, per germline (reference sequence). In DNA form, the CDR3 reads TGTGCCACCAGCATCGGGGGAGTCGGAGAAAAACTGTTTTTT. Residues: CATSIGGVGEKLFF.

This rearrangement joins TRBV12-3 or TRBV12-4 to TRBJ2-1; D is possibly TRBD1 or TRBD2 (5 bases each). The V end was cut by 7 bases, the J end by 6 bases, with 16 bases between. This CDR3 is 14 amino acids long. CDR3 nucleotide sequence: TGTGCCAGCAAGAACTGGGGGAGCGGCAATGAGCAGTTCTTC. Translated, it gives CASKNWGSGNEQFF.

This clonotype was found a few times. The chain uses TRBV10-3 and TRBJ2-2, with 11 bases fitting TRBD2. Germline V lookup: CDR1 ENHRY, CDR2 SYGVKD. V lost 9 bases, J lost 0 bases, and 6 bases stayed unmatched. This CDR3 is built from 16 residues. CDR3 sequence reads: CAILAGGAPNTGELFF. CDR3 bases: TGTGCCATATTAGCGGGGGGGGCACCGAACACCGGGGAGCTGTTTTTT.

Points on this clonotype: This may stem from a read error, because a much larger clone lies one nucleotide away. The gene calls are TRBV10-3 and TRBJ2-3, with D tentatively TRBD2 (5 bases). The CDR3 extends over 15 amino acids. Germline CDR1 is ENHRY and CDR2 is SYGVKD. CDR3 in DNA: TGTGCCATCAGTGATCCTAGCTCTGACACAGATGCGCAGTATTTT. Amino acid sequence: CAISDPSSDTDAQYF.

This clonotype came up a few times. The chain combines TRBV11-2 with TRBJ2-1, with 14 bases matching TRBD2. This CDR3 is built from 18 residues. J lost 11 bases, V lost 3 bases, and 15 bases had no gene match. Germline V CDR1 and CDR2: SGHAT, FQNNGV. CDR3 protein: CASSFIRSQTSGRAKQFF. The CDR3 DNA is TGTGCCAGCAGCTTCATTAGGTCCCAGACTAGCGGGAGGGCTAAGCAGTTCTTC.